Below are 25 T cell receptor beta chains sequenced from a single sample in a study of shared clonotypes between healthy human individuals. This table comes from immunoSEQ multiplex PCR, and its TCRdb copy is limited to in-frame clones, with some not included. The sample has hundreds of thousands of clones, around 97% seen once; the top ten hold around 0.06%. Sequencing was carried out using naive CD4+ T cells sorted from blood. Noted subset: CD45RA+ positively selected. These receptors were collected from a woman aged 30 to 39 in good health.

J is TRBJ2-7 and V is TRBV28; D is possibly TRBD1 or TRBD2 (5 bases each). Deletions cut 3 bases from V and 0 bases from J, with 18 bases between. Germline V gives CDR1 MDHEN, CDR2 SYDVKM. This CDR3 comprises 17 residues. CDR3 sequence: CASSFFKGRPSSYEQYF. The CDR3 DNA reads TGTGCCAGCAGTTTTTTTAAGGGACGGCCGAGCTCCTACGAGCAGTACTTC.

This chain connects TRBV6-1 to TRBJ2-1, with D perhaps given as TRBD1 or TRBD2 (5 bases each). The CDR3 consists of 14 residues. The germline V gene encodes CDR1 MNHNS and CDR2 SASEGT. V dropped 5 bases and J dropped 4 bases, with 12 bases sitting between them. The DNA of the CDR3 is TGTGCCAGCAGTTTTCGGGACGGTTACAATGAGCAGTTCTTC. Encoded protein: CASSFRDGYNEQFF.

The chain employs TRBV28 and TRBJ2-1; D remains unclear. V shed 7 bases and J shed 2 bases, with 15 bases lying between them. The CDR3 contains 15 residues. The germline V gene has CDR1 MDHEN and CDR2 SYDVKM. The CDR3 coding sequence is TGTGCCAGCACCCCGATCGGGTTGACCTACAATGAGCAGTTCTTC. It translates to CASTPIGLTYNEQFF.

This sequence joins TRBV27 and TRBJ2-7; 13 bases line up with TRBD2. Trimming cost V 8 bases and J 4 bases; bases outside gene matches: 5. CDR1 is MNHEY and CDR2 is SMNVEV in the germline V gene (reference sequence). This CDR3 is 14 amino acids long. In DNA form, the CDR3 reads TGTGCCAGCCGAGGGACTAGCGGGACGTACGAGCAGTACTTC. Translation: CASRGTSGTYEQYF.

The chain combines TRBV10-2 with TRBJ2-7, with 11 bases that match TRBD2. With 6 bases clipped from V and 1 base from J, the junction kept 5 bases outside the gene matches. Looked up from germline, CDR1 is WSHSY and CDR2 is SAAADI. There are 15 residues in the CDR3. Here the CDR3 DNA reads TGCGCCAGCAGGGCCGGGACTAGCGGATCCTACGAGCAGTACTTC. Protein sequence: CASRAGTSGSYEQYF.

The CDR3 DNA sequence: TGTGCCAGCGGCCAGGGGCCCAATCAGCCCCAGCATTTT. This codes for CASGQGPNQPQHF. The rearrangement uses TRBV28 and TRBJ1-5, with D perhaps TRBD1 (6 bases). Germline-derived CDR1 and CDR2 are MDHEN and SYDVKM. This CDR3 is 13 amino acids long. Trimming pared 8 bases from V and 3 bases from J, leaving 11 bases between.

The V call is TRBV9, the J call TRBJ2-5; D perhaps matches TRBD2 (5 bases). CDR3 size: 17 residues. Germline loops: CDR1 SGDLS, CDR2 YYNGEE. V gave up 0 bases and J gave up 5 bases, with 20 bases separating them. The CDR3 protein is CASSVVARTGERETQYF. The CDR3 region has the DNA TGTGCCAGCAGCGTAGTAGCCCGGACTGGGGAGAGGGAGACCCAGTACTTC. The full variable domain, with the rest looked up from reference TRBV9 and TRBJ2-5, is DSGVTQTPKHLITATGQRVTLRCSPRSGDLSVYWYQQSLDQGLQFLIQYYNGEERAKGNILERFSAQQFPDLHSELNLSSLELGDSALYFCASSVVARTGERETQYFGPGTRLLVL.

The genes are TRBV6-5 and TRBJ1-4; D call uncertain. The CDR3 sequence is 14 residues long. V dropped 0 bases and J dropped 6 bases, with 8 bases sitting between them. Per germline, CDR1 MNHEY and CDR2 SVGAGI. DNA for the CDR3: TGTGCCAGCAGTTACTCAGTGGGAGATGAAAAACTGTTTTTT. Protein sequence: CASSYSVGDEKLFF.

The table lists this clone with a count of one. CDR3: CASSFGLAGVTGELFF. The CDR3, as DNA: TGTGCCAGCAGCTTTGGACTAGCGGGAGTAACCGGGGAGCTGTTTTTT. The rearrangement uses TRBV5-6 and TRBJ2-2; 13 nucleotides agree with TRBD2. Germline V gene sequence: CDR1 SGHDT, CDR2 YYEEEE. The CDR3 contains 16 residues. The J segment lost 5 bases and the V segment lost 2 bases, leaving 3 bases of the junction unmatched.

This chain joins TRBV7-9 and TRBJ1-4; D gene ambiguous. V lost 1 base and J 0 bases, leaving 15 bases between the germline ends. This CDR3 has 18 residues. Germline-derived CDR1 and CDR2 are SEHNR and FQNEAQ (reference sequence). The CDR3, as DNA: TGTGCCAGCAGCTTAGTATTGACCCGGCTAGCAACTAATGAAAAACTGTTTTTT. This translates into CASSLVLTRLATNEKLFF.

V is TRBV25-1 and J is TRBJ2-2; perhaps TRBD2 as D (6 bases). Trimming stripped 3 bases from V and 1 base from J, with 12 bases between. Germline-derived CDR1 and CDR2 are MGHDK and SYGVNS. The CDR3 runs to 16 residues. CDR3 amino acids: CASSDLGLENTGELFF. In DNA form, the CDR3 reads TGTGCCAGCAGTGACCTGGGACTCGAGAACACCGGGGAGCTGTTTTTT. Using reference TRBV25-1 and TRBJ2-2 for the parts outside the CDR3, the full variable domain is EADIYQTPRYLVIGTGKKITLECSQTMGHDKMYWYQQDPGMELHLIHYSYGVNSTEKGDLSSESTVSRIRTEHFPLTLESARPSHTSQYLCASSDLGLENTGELFFGEGSRLTVL.

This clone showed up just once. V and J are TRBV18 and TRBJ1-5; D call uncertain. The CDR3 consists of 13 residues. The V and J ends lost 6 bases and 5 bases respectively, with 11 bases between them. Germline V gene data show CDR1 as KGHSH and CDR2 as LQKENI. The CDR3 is CASSSLRDQPQHF. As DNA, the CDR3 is TGTGCCAGCTCTTCACTGCGGGATCAGCCCCAGCATTTT.

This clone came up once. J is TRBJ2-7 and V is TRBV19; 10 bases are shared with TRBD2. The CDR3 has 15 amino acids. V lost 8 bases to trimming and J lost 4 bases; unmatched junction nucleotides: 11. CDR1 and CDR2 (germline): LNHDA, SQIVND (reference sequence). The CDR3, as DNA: TGTGCCAGTTCACTAGCGGGATGGAATCCTTACGAGCAGTACTTC. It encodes CASSLAGWNPYEQYF.

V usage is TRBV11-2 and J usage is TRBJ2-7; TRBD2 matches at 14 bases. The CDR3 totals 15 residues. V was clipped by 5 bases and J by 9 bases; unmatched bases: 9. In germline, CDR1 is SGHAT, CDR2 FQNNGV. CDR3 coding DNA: TGTGCCAGCAGCGCGGGACTAGCGGGAGTAAAAATGCAGTACTTC. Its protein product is CASSAGLAGVKMQYF. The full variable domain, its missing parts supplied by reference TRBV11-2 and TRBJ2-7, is EAGVAQSPRYKIIEKRQSVAFWCNPISGHATLYWYQQILGQGPKLLIQFQNNGVVDDSQLPKDRFSAERLKGVDSTLKIQPAKLEDSAVYLCASSAGLAGVKMQYFGPGTRLTVT.

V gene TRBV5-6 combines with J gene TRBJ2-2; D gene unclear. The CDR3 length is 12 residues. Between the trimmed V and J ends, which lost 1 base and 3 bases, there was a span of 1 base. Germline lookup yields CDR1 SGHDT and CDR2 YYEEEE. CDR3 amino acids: CASSLHTGELFF. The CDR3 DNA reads TGTGCCAGCAGCTTGCACACCGGGGAGCTGTTTTTT.

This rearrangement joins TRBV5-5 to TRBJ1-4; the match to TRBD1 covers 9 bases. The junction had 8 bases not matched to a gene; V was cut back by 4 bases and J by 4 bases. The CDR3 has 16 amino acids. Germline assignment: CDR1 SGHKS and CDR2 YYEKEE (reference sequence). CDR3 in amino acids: CASSLHTGGFNEKLFF. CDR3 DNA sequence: TGTGCCAGCAGCCTACATACAGGGGGCTTTAATGAAAAACTGTTTTTT.

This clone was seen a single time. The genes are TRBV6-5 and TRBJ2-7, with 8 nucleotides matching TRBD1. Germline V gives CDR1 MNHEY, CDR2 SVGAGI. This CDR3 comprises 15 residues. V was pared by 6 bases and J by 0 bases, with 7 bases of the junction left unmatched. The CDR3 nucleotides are TGTGCCAGCAGGTCGGACAGGGCGAACTCCTACGAGCAGTACTTC. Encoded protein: CASRSDRANSYEQYF.

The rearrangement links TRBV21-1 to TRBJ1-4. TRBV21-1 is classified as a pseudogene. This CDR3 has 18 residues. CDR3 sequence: CASSDYDRGRRGNEKLFF. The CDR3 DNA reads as TGTGCCAGCAGCGATTATGACCGCGGAAGGAGGGGCAATGAAAAACTGTTTTTT.

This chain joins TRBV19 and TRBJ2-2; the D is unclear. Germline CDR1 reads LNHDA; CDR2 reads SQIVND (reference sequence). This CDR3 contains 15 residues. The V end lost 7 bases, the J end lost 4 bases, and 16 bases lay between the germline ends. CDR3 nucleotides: TGTGCCAGTACCCCGGGTAGAGGATCCACCGGGGAGCTGTTTTTT. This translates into CASTPGRGSTGELFF.

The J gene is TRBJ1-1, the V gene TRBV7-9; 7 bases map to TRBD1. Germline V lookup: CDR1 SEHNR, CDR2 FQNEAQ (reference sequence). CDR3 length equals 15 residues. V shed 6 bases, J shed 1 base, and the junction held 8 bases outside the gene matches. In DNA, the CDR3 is TGTGCCAGCAGGAGACAGGGCCAGGCGAACACTGAAGCTTTCTTT. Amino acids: CASRRQGQANTEAFF.

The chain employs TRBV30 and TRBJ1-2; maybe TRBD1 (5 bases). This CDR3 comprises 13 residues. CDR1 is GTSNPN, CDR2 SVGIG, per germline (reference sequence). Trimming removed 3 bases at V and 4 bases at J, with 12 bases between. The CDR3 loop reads CAWRMDIAYGYTF. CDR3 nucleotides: TGTGCCTGGAGGATGGACATAGCCTATGGCTACACCTTC.

Here the CDR3 reads CASSVDVVSYEQYF. The CDR3 region has the DNA TGTGCCAGCAGCGTAGATGTAGTTTCGTACGAGCAGTACTTC. The chain couples TRBV9 to TRBJ2-7; D remains unclear. Germline CDR1 reads SGDLS; CDR2 reads YYNGEE. V dropped 0 bases and J dropped 4 bases, with 11 bases sitting between them. This CDR3 has 14 amino acids.

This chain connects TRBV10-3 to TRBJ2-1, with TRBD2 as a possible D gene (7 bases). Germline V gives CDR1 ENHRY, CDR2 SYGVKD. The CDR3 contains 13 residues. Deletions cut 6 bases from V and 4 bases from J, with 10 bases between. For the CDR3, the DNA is TGTGCCATCAGAGGGGGAGGGTACAATGAGCAGTTCTTC. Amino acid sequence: CAIRGGGYNEQFF.

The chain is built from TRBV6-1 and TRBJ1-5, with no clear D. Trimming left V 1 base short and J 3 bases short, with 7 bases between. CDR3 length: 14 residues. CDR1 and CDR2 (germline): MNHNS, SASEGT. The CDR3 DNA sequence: TGTGCCAGCAGTGAAGTGTCCAACAATCAGCCCCAGCATTTT. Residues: CASSEVSNNQPQHF.

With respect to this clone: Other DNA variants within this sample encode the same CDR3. This CDR3 is CASSEGGYEQYF. Written as DNA, the CDR3 is TGCGCCAGCAGTGAGGGGGGCTACGAGCAGTACTTC. The genes are TRBV10-1 and TRBJ2-7; D assignment may be TRBD1 or TRBD2 (5 bases each). Germline CDR1 is WNHNN and CDR2 is SYGVQD (reference sequence). This CDR3 contains 12 residues. V lost 2 bases, J lost 3 bases, and 5 bases lay in between.